Each of the 4 T cell receptor beta chains below was sequenced from the same sample in a study of cytomegalovirus exposure and HLA in healthy donors. PCR was performed using 60 Vbeta and 13 Jbeta primers. Method: immunoSEQ multiplex PCR; TCRdb's copy keeps in-frame clones and lacks some. The table includes about 130,000 clones, about 15% detected once. The sample comprised PBMCs. The receptors come from a female donor in good health and CMV-seropositive.

The J gene is TRBJ2-3, the V gene TRBV29-1; 8 bases agree with TRBD2. The V segment lost 0 bases and the J segment 0 bases; nucleotides outside the gene matches: 5. The CDR3 extends over 16 amino acids. CDR1 is SQVTM and CDR2 is ANQGSEA in the germline V gene. The CDR3 protein is CSVEEPRLASTDTQYF. CDR3 coding DNA: TGCAGCGTTGAAGAACCAAGACTAGCGAGCACAGATACGCAGTATTTT.

This clone was picked up a small number of times. The V call is TRBV6-5, the J call TRBJ1-1, with a weak D call TRBD1 (5 bases). V was trimmed by 2 bases and J by 4 bases, leaving 8 bases between them. The germline CDR1 and CDR2 sequences are MNHEY and SVGAGI. The CDR3 runs to 13 residues. CDR3 region: CASSYAGGTEAFF. The CDR3, as DNA: TGTGCCAGCAGTTACGCGGGGGGCACTGAAGCTTTCTTT.

This chain links TRBV28 with TRBJ1-2, with 11 nucleotides matching TRBD1. Germline V gene sequence: CDR1 MDHEN, CDR2 SYDVKM. The ends lost 4 bases at V and 5 bases at J; junction bases unmatched: 9. This CDR3 is built from 16 residues. For the CDR3, the DNA is TGTGCCAGCAGTTCCCAAGGACAGGGGGCTGTGTATGGCTACACCTTC. Translated: CASSSQGQGAVYGYTF.

This clone was observed a few times. The J gene is TRBJ1-1, the V gene TRBV10-3, with a weak D call TRBD1 (5 bases). V dropped 10 bases and J dropped 0 bases, with 18 bases sitting between them. The germline gives CDR1 ENHRY, CDR2 SYGVKD. The CDR3 is made up of 15 amino acids. The CDR3 here is CATSGGETLNTEAFF. The CDR3 DNA reads as TGTGCCACCTCCGGGGGGGAGACATTGAACACTGAAGCTTTCTTT.